The 31 T cell receptor beta chains below all came from one sample that was sequenced in a study of blood T cell repertoires in COVID-19. Measured with immunoSEQ multiplex PCR; TCRdb has only the in-frame clones, and not every one. The sample has 100,000 or so clones; 75% to 95% are singletons. Specimen: peripheral blood. Source of these receptors: a woman in her forties or fifties in a cohort sampled during active COVID-19.

The chain joins TRBV27 to TRBJ1-1, with 7 bases aligning to TRBD1. CDR3 size: 14 residues. J lost 1 base, V lost 5 bases, and 4 bases had no gene match. CDR1 MNHEY and CDR2 SMNVEV come from the germline V gene (reference sequence). The CDR3 spells CASSPRGENTEAFF. The CDR3 DNA sequence: TGTGCCAGCAGTCCCAGGGGGGAGAACACTGAAGCTTTCTTT.

The rearrangement uses TRBV9 and TRBJ2-3; 14 nucleotides align to TRBD2. Trimming took 1 base from V and 1 from J; bases not matched to a gene: 5. CDR1 and CDR2 from the germline V gene are SGDLS and YYNGEE. The CDR3 covers 18 residues. Here the CDR3 DNA reads TGTGCCAGCAGCGTAACAGGACTAGCGGGGGGTCGCACAGATACGCAGTATTTT. Protein: CASSVTGLAGGRTDTQYF.

The V call is TRBV3-1 (or the pseudogene TRBV3-2), the J call TRBJ1-3; tentatively, D is TRBD1 (6 bases). Germline V CDR1 and CDR2: LGHDT, YNNKEL (reference sequence). Trimming stripped 4 bases from V and 6 bases from J, with 13 bases between. CDR3 length: 14 amino acids. CDR3 in amino acids: CASSLRGAENTIYF. CDR3 DNA: TGTGCCAGCAGCCTTCGGGGGGCAGAAAACACCATATATTTT.

The J gene is TRBJ2-3, the V gene TRBV12-5, with D perhaps matching TRBD2 (5 bases). V lost 6 bases and J lost 2, with 12 bases in between. The length of the CDR3 is 14 residues. Germline CDR1 LGHNT, CDR2 FRNRAP. CDR3 loop: CASGEGPTTDTQYF. CDR3 bases: TGTGCTAGTGGCGAGGGTCCCACCACAGATACGCAGTATTTT. The whole variable domain, filled in from reference TRBV12-5 and TRBJ2-3, reads DARVTQTPRHKVTEMGQEVTMRCQPILGHNTVFWYRQTMMQGLELLAYFRNRAPLDDSGMPKDRFSAEMPDATLATLKIQPSEPRDSAVYFCASGEGPTTDTQYFGPGTRLTVL.

The genes are TRBV4-1 and TRBJ1-1; no clear D gene. The CDR3 totals 15 residues. Per the germline V gene, CDR1 is MGHRA and CDR2 is YSYEKL. V was pared by 3 bases and J by 1 base, with 12 bases between. The CDR3 loop reads CASSQTGVANTEAFF. The CDR3 DNA reads TGCGCCAGCAGCCAGACCGGGGTGGCGAACACTGAAGCTTTCTTT.

This chain uses TRBV11-3 with TRBJ2-1, with a possible D match to TRBD2 (5 bases). Germline CDR1 and CDR2: SGHNT and YENEEA. This CDR3 is 13 amino acids long. Trimming cost V 7 bases and J 6 bases, with 13 bases left between them. In nucleotides, the CDR3 is TGTGCCAGCAATGAGGGCCCAGTCAATGAGCAGTTCTTC. This sequence encodes CASNEGPVNEQFF.

The chain recombines TRBV28 with TRBJ2-7; 7 positions agree with TRBD1. V shed 10 bases, J shed 0 bases, and the junction held 6 bases outside the gene matches. Germline lookup yields CDR1 MDHEN and CDR2 SYDVKM. The CDR3 extends over 13 amino acids. The CDR3 DNA is TGTGCCACTGAGGACAGGTTCTCCTACGAGCAGTACTTC. Translated, it gives CATEDRFSYEQYF.

The chain carries TRBV4-2 and TRBJ1-6; 10 bases fit TRBD1. The J segment lost 7 bases and the V segment lost 0 bases, leaving 3 bases of the junction unmatched. CDR3 length equals 16 residues. Germline CDR1 and CDR2: LGHNA and YNFKEQ. The CDR3 region is CASSQDGTGANSPLHF. The CDR3 DNA reads TGTGCCAGCAGCCAAGATGGGACAGGGGCAAATTCACCCCTCCACTTT.

This clone was counted only a few times. This chain uses TRBV6-5 with TRBJ1-1, with no clear D. Germline V gene data show CDR1 as MNHEY and CDR2 as SVGAGI. V was pared by 6 bases and J by 7 bases, with 18 bases between. The CDR3 has 14 residues. CDR3 sequence (DNA): TGTGCCAGCAGCCAAAAACAGCACCGGGATGAAGCTTTCTTT. It encodes CASSQKQHRDEAFF.

V is TRBV6-5 and J is TRBJ2-7; 7 bases map to TRBD2. Germline trimming cut 7 bases from V and 2 bases from J; bases unmatched to any gene: 5. Germline CDR1 and CDR2: MNHEY and SVGAGI. The CDR3 has 13 residues. The CDR3 spells CASNAGETYEQYF. For the CDR3, the DNA is TGTGCCAGCAATGCGGGAGAGACCTACGAGCAGTACTTC.

This chain uses TRBV6-5 with TRBJ1-2; D might be TRBD1 (6 bases). The length of the CDR3 is 14 residues. Germline loops: CDR1 MNHEY, CDR2 SVGAGI. Trimming removed 5 bases from V and 8 bases from J, with 18 bases in between. CDR3 amino acids: CASSRNYNRDGYTF. CDR3 DNA sequence: TGTGCCAGCAGTAGGAACTATAACAGGGACGGCTACACCTTC.

This clone showed up just a few times. J is TRBJ2-3 and V is TRBV20-1, with TRBD2 matching over 9 bases. Losses at the gene ends were 3 bases for V and 2 bases for J; bases not matched to a gene: 6. In germline, CDR1 is DFQATT, CDR2 SNEGSKA (reference sequence). The CDR3 has 15 residues. CDR3 sequence reads: CSASRLAANTDTQYF. The CDR3 nucleotides read TGCAGTGCTAGTAGACTAGCGGCCAACACAGATACGCAGTATTTT.

V usage is TRBV7-9 and J usage is TRBJ1-1, with 7 positions matching TRBD1. CDR3 size: 17 residues. J gave up 0 bases and V 4 bases, and 11 bases lay outside the gene matches. The germline V gene encodes CDR1 SEHNR and CDR2 FQNEAQ (reference sequence). CDR3 in DNA: TGTGCCAGCAGCTCCGGTAGAGGGGGCGCCGTGAACACTGAAGCTTTCTTT. This gives the protein CASSSGRGGAVNTEAFF. The full variable domain, in which reference TRBV7-9 and TRBJ1-1 provide the parts outside the CDR3, is DTGVSQNPRHKITKRGQNVTFRCDPISEHNRLYWYRQTLGQGPEFLTYFQNEAQLEKSRLLSDRFSAERPKGSFSTLEIQRTEQGDSAMYLCASSSGRGGAVNTEAFFGQGTRLTVV.

Comments on this clone: The same CDR3 can be traced to other DNA sequences in this sample. This chain uses TRBV12-3 or TRBV12-4 with TRBJ1-2; D is unclear. V lost 3 bases and J lost 8, with 10 bases in between. This CDR3 spans 12 amino acids. CDR3 in amino acids: CASSFLGGGYTF. The CDR3 DNA reads as TGTGCCAGCAGTTTCCTGGGCGGGGGCTACACCTTC.

The rearrangement links TRBV6-5 to TRBJ1-1, with a weak D call TRBD1 (6 bases). This CDR3 has 16 residues. Per the germline V gene, CDR1 is MNHEY and CDR2 is SVGAGI. Between the trimmed V and J ends, which lost 2 bases and 3 bases, there was a span of 16 bases. The CDR3 loop is CASSYAAGVVYTEAFF. The CDR3 DNA reads TGTGCCAGCAGTTACGCGGCAGGGGTTGTGTACACTGAAGCTTTCTTT.

The chain joins TRBV14 to TRBJ2-5; perhaps TRBD2 as D (5 bases). With 4 bases removed from V and 4 bases from J, the gap between germline ends came to 16 bases. Germline lookup yields CDR1 SGHDN and CDR2 FVKESK. CDR3 size: 15 residues. The CDR3 loop is CASSLLTINSETQYF. The CDR3 DNA sequence: TGTGCCAGCAGCCTACTGACTATTAACTCAGAGACCCAGTACTTC.

The chain combines TRBV5-8 with TRBJ2-7; D is unclear. V dropped 1 base and J dropped 5 bases, with 16 bases sitting between them. Germline CDR1 and CDR2: SGHTS and YDEGEE. CDR3 size: 15 residues. The chain's CDR3 is CASSLKPGPGDEQYF. Here the CDR3 DNA reads TGTGCCAGCAGCTTGAAACCAGGCCCCGGCGACGAGCAGTACTTC. The full variable domain, rest sourced from reference TRBV5-8 and TRBJ2-7, is EAGVTQSPTHLIKTRGQQATLRCSPISGHTSVYWYQQALGLGLQFLLWYDEGEERNRGNFPPRFSGRQFPNYSSELNVNALELEDSALYLCASSLKPGPGDEQYFGPGTRLTVT.

V and J are TRBV7-3 and TRBJ2-3, with 9 bases matching TRBD2. With V trimmed by 0 bases and J by 7 bases, 11 bases remained unmatched. This CDR3 region has 17 residues. Germline lookup yields CDR1 SGHTA and CDR2 FQGTGA. In DNA, the CDR3 is TGTGCCAGCAGCTTAACCCCCTTCGCGGGGGGGCTGAATACGCAGTATTTT. Its translation: CASSLTPFAGGLNTQYF.

The rearrangement links TRBV24-1 to TRBJ2-3; perhaps TRBD2 as D (8 bases). V was clipped by 5 bases and J by 6 bases, with 20 bases between them. Germline CDR1 KGHDR, CDR2 SFDVKD. The CDR3 extends over 16 amino acids. CDR3 nucleotides: TGTGCCACCAGTGCCGCACCGGGAGGGGGCATGGATACGCAGTATTTT. This codes for CATSAAPGGGMDTQYF.

The gene calls are TRBV9 and TRBJ1-2; unclear D gene. CDR1 is SGDLS, CDR2 YYNGEE, per germline. V was trimmed by 0 bases and J by 2 bases, leaving 5 bases between them. This CDR3 contains 13 residues. The CDR3: CASSVDSNYGYTF. The CDR3 DNA reads as TGTGCCAGCAGCGTAGACAGCAACTATGGCTACACCTTC.

This sequence joins TRBV7-8 and TRBJ2-2; TRBD1 matches 9 bases. Per the germline V gene, CDR1 is SGHVS and CDR2 is FQNEAQ. V shed 4 bases, J shed 8 bases, and the junction held 11 bases outside the gene matches. CDR3 length equals 16 residues. Here the CDR3 DNA reads TGTGCCAGCAGCTCCCAGCCCGGGACAGGGAGAGGGGAGCTGTTTTTT. Translated: CASSSQPGTGRGELFF.

The chain joins TRBV7-9 to TRBJ2-1; 9 bases are a match to TRBD1. The CDR3 contains 16 residues. The V segment lost 1 base and the J segment 1 base; nucleotides outside the gene matches: 2. Germline V gene sequence: CDR1 SEHNR, CDR2 FQNEAQ (reference sequence). The chain's CDR3 is CASSLEQGASYNEQFF. CDR3 nucleotides: TGTGCCAGCAGCTTAGAACAGGGGGCATCCTACAATGAGCAGTTCTTC. The whole variable domain, filled in from reference TRBV7-9 and TRBJ2-1, reads DTGVSQNPRHKITKRGQNVTFRCDPISEHNRLYWYRQTLGQGPEFLTYFQNEAQLEKSRLLSDRFSAERPKGSFSTLEIQRTEQGDSAMYLCASSLEQGASYNEQFFGPGTRLTVL.

This chain joins TRBV27 and TRBJ2-3; possible D gene TRBD1, 5 bases. The germline V and J ends were trimmed by 8 bases and 0 bases, with 15 bases remaining between them. This CDR3 region has 15 residues. Germline V gene lookup returns CDR1 MNHEY and CDR2 SMNVEV (reference sequence). The CDR3 nucleotides are TGTGCCAGCCTCCCCTGGGGCTCCAGCACAGATACGCAGTATTTT. It is translated as CASLPWGSSTDTQYF.

J is TRBJ2-7 and V is TRBV18; 9 nucleotides align to TRBD1. V shed 4 bases and J 5 bases; nucleotides not matched to a gene: 0. The CDR3 sequence is 12 residues long. Germline loops: CDR1 KGHSH, CDR2 LQKENI. The DNA of the CDR3 is TGTGCCAGCTCACGACAGGGGGACGAGCAGTACTTC. Its protein product is CASSRQGDEQYF.

The V call is TRBV10-2, the J call TRBJ2-1; 7 bases align to TRBD2. Per germline, CDR1 WSHSY and CDR2 SAAADI. There are 16 residues in the CDR3. Unmatched junction bases numbered 4, after V lost 2 bases and J lost 0 bases. The CDR3 nucleotides are TGCGCCAGCAGTGAGGGGCGGGAGTTCTCCTACAATGAGCAGTTCTTC. Protein sequence: CASSEGREFSYNEQFF.

The CDR3 bases are TGTGCCAGCAGTTACGGAAGCGGGGGCCCGAGGGAGCAGTACTTC. Protein: CASSYGSGGPREQYF. V gene TRBV6-5 combines with J gene TRBJ2-7; 8 positions agree with TRBD2. V lost 2 bases and J lost 7; bases outside the gene matches: 10. This CDR3 is 15 amino acids long. From germline, CDR1 is MNHEY and CDR2 SVGAGI.

The DNA of the CDR3 is TGCGCCAGCAGCTTATCTAGCGGGAGTACCGGGGAGCTGTTTTTT. This gives the protein CASSLSSGSTGELFF. J is TRBJ2-2 and V is TRBV5-1, with TRBD2 matching over 10 bases. Losses at the gene ends were 2 bases for V and 5 bases for J; bases not matched to a gene: 3. Germline V gene lookup returns CDR1 SGHRS and CDR2 YFSETQ. The CDR3 totals 15 residues.

The chain links TRBV27 to TRBJ2-7; TRBD1 is a possible D gene (5 bases). With 11 bases removed from V and 5 bases from J, the gap between germline ends came to 28 bases. The CDR3 consists of 16 residues. CDR1 and CDR2 (germline): MNHEY, SMNVEV (reference sequence). This CDR3 reads CAPTPTVPLGCDEQYF. The DNA of the CDR3 is TGTGCCCCTACTCCGACAGTCCCTTTGGGATGCGACGAGCAGTACTTC.

This clone was seen more than once but under ten times. This rearrangement joins TRBV11-3 to TRBJ1-6, with D unclear. CDR1 is SGHNT and CDR2 is YENEEA in the germline V gene. The CDR3 covers 15 residues. The V and J ends lost 1 base and 7 bases respectively, with 11 bases between them. CDR3 residues: CASSLVGYYNSPLHF. Written as DNA, the CDR3 is TGTGCCAGCAGCTTAGTCGGGTATTACAATTCACCCCTCCACTTT.

V gene TRBV29-1 combines with J gene TRBJ1-1, with D unclear. CDR1 is SQVTM, CDR2 ANQGSEA, per germline. The CDR3 extends over 12 amino acids. V was clipped by 5 bases and J by 1 base, with 8 bases between them. The CDR3, as DNA: TGCAGCGTTATGGAGGCGAACACTGAAGCTTTCTTT. Protein: CSVMEANTEAFF.

The chain recombines TRBV3-1 (or the pseudogene TRBV3-2) with TRBJ1-5; 7 bases are shared with TRBD1. The junction had 4 bases not matched to a gene; V was cut back by 5 bases and J by 6 bases. The CDR3 totals 13 residues. Germline CDR1 is LGHDT and CDR2 is YNNKEL (reference sequence). CDR3 sequence (DNA): TGTGCCAGCAGCTCGACAGGGCGTCAGCCCCAGCATTTT. Translation gives CASSSTGRQPQHF.